Below are 4 T cell receptor beta chains sequenced from a single sample in a study of blood T cell repertoires in COVID-19. Data came from immunoSEQ multiplex PCR; TCRdb stores just in-frame clones and leaves some out. The profile covers 470,000 or so clones, with 80% to 90% appearing a single time and about 3.2% taken by the ten largest. Material for sequencing was peripheral blood. These receptors were collected from a human donor in a cohort sampled during active COVID-19.

The chain has TRBV19 and TRBJ2-1; 13 bases are shared with TRBD2. J lost 1 base, V lost 0 bases, and 9 bases had no gene match. This CDR3 region has 20 residues. CDR1 is LNHDA and CDR2 is SQIVND in the germline V gene (reference sequence). The CDR3 coding sequence is TGTGCCAGTAGTATAGATGGGATACTAGCGGGAGGGCCTTCCTACAATGAGCAGTTCTTC. Its protein product is CASSIDGILAGGPSYNEQFF.

This chain uses TRBV14 with TRBJ2-1; 8 nucleotides line up with TRBD2. Germline loops: CDR1 SGHDN, CDR2 FVKESK. There are 14 residues in the CDR3. V was pared by 4 bases and J by 8 bases, with 7 bases of the junction left unmatched. The CDR3 DNA follows: TGTGCCAGCAGCCCACCGGGACTAGAGGATGAGCAGTTCTTC. This gives the protein CASSPPGLEDEQFF.

V is TRBV4-3 and J is TRBJ1-4; the match to TRBD1 covers 11 bases. CDR3 length: 17 residues. Trimming took 1 base from V and 5 from J; bases not matched to a gene: 6. Germline values: CDR1 LGHNA, CDR2 YSLEER. In DNA form, the CDR3 reads TGCGCCAGCAGCCAAGTGTTGGACAGGGGGCGGAATGAAAAACTGTTTTTT. It is translated as CASSQVLDRGRNEKLFF.

The V and J genes are TRBV30 and TRBJ2-5; TRBD2 matches at 7 bases. The trim removed 6 bases at V and 7 bases at J, leaving 8 bases unmatched. This CDR3 spans 12 amino acids. Germline V gene lookup returns CDR1 GTSNPN and CDR2 SVGIG (reference sequence). The CDR3 reads CACQGGSLTQYF. CDR3 bases: TGTGCCTGTCAGGGCGGGAGTCTGACCCAGTACTTC.